This T cell receptor (beta chain) was documented in a study of T-cell memory formation after mild COVID-19. Study observations and caveats: Some responding clones appeared in pre-infection memory, suggesting cross-reactive memory joined.

Regarding this clonotype: Antigen specificity is unknown.

5'RACE with constant-segment primers built TCRalpha and TCRbeta cDNA libraries with UMIs. TCRdb ran MiXCR on the 5' RACE reads and lists one entry per CDR3 protein. The sample yields about 160,000 distinct CDR3 sequences, about 28% seen once. Trimming removed 4 bases from V and 1 base from J; junction bases left unmatched: 8. Germline V CDR1 and CDR2: SGHRS, YFSETQ. The CDR3 has 16 residues. The TCR sequence derives from an adult woman who had mild COVID-19 (a few samples of this study predate the infection). Cell type and time point are not known. The genes are TRBV5-1 and TRBJ2-7, with 10 bases aligning to TRBD1. Specimen: PBMCs or a T cell subset sorted from them (not recorded which). The CDR3 DNA reads TGCGCCAGCAGCCTACCCAGACAGGGGGCATCCTACGAGCAGTACTTC. Translating it yields CASSLPRQGASYEQYF.